This T cell receptor (beta chain) is drawn from a study of blood T cell repertoires in COVID-19. About the research overall: PBMCs, B-cell-depleted T cells, or T cells were the source of the cDNA or gDNA that made up the material.

This clone has a handful of counts. The data were produced by immunoSEQ multiplex PCR, yet TCRdb's version contains in-frame clones alone and is incomplete. The sample yields 300,000 to 350,000 clones, around 87% seen once. V lost 0 bases, J lost 4 bases, and 9 bases lay in between. This CDR3 contains 14 residues. Germline CDR1 MRHNA, CDR2 SNTAGT. The chain employs TRBV6-4 and TRBJ1-1; the D gene is possibly TRBD1 (6 bases). The source of this sequence is a woman aged 45-59 years with COVID-19, enrolled during active disease. The specimen was peripheral blood. The CDR3 DNA sequence: TGTGCCAGCAGTGACTCGAACAGGGCCACTGAAGCTTTCTTT. This encodes CASSDSNRATEAFF.